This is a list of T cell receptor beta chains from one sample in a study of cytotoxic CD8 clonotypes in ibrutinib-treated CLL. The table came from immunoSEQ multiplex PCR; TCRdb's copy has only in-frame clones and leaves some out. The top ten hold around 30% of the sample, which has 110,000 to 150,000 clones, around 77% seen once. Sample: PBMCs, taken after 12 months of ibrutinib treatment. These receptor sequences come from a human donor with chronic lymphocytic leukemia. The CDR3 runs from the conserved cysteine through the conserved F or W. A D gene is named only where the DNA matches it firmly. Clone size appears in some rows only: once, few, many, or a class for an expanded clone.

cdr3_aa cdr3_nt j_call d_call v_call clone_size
CASSLTPGAGTGTGELFF TGCGCCAGCAGCTTGACCCCGGGGGCGGGGACGGGCACCGGGGAGCTGTTTTTT TRBJ2-2 - TRBV5-1 -
CASSFRDRDETFF TGTGCCAGCAGTTTTCGGGACAGGGACGAAACTTTCTTT TRBJ1-1 TRBD1 TRBV28 -
CASRLTGGGYGYTF TGTGCCAGCAGATTAACAGGGGGCGGGTATGGCTACACCTTC TRBJ1-2 TRBD1 TRBV28 -
CASSRFRGTQETQYF TGTGCCAGCAGCCGCTTCAGGGGGACCCAAGAGACCCAGTACTTC TRBJ2-5 TRBD1 TRBV27 once
CASSEGGFDGYTF TGTGCCAGCAGTGAGGGAGGATTTGATGGCTACACCTTC TRBJ1-2 - TRBV6-1 -
CASSDGTALGYGYTF TGTGCCAGCAGTGACGGGACAGCCTTGGGTTATGGCTACACCTTC TRBJ1-2 TRBD1 TRBV6-1 -
CASSTGASGYNEQFF TGTGCCAGCAGCACCGGGGCTAGCGGTTACAATGAGCAGTTCTTC TRBJ2-1 TRBD2 TRBV11-3 -
CAISESGGSGNLFF TGTGCCATCAGTGAGAGTGGGGGCTCAGGAAACCTGTTTTTT TRBJ1-4 - TRBV10-3 -
CASSLGQGANTIYF TGTGCCAGCAGCTTAGGGCAGGGGGCCAACACCATATATTTT TRBJ1-3 TRBD1 TRBV7-9 -
CAILLPGTSIYEQYF TGTGCCATCTTACTCCCGGGAACATCGATTTACGAGCAGTACTTC TRBJ2-7 - TRBV7-9 -
CASSPPRGAYEQYF TGTGCCAGCAGCCCCCCGCGGGGGGCTTACGAGCAGTACTTC TRBJ2-7 TRBD2 TRBV7-9 few
CASSARLETDTQYF TGTGCCAGCTCAGCAAGACTAGAGACAGATACGCAGTATTTT TRBJ2-3 - TRBV18 -
CASSLGTGGNTEAFF TGTGCCAGCAGCTTAGGGACAGGAGGGAACACTGAAGCTTTCTTT TRBJ1-1 TRBD1 TRBV7-9 -
CSVSWGYEQYF TGCAGCGTTTCGTGGGGCTACGAGCAGTACTTC TRBJ2-7 - TRBV29-1 -
CASRGVDRGMNTEAFF TGTGCCAGCAGGGGAGTGGACAGGGGGATGAACACTGAAGCTTTCTTT TRBJ1-1 TRBD1 TRBV2 -
CSAKKMNEQFF TGCAGTGCTAAAAAAATGAATGAGCAGTTCTTC TRBJ2-1 - TRBV20-1 -
CASSLGGTGGWTEAFF TGTGCCAGCAGCCTAGGGGGGACAGGGGGCTGGACTGAAGCTTTCTTT TRBJ1-1 TRBD1 TRBV7-9 -
CASSSPGQGAPPEQYF TGTGCCAGCAGCTCCCCCGGGCAGGGGGCTCCCCCCGAGCAGTACTTC TRBJ2-7 TRBD1 TRBV28 -
CASKRGGAGDTQYF TGTGCCTCCAAGAGGGGGGGGGCAGGGGATACGCAGTATTTT TRBJ2-3 - TRBV27 -
CASSPQGYGYTF TGTGCCAGCAGCCCCCAGGGATATGGCTACACCTTC TRBJ1-2 - TRBV7-8 few
CASSLRDTQYF TGTGCCAGCAGCTTGAGAGATACGCAGTATTTT TRBJ2-3 - TRBV7-2 -
CASTPVHGTYEQYF TGTGCCAGCACCCCCGTCCACGGGACCTACGAGCAGTACTTC TRBJ2-7 - TRBV25-1 few
CASKRGGGQPQHF TGTGCCAGCAAGAGGGGTGGGGGTCAGCCCCAGCATTTT TRBJ1-5 - TRBV6-5 -
CASSQDLLTEAFF TGCGCCAGCAGCCAAGATTTACTCACTGAAGCTTTCTTT TRBJ1-1 - TRBV4-1 -
CASSRDRGVNYGYTF TGCGCCAGCAGCCGGGACAGGGGCGTTAACTATGGCTACACCTTC TRBJ1-2 TRBD1 TRBV4-1 -
CASSLETSGVLGREQYF TGCGCCAGCAGCTTGGAGACTAGCGGCGTCTTGGGACGCGAGCAGTACTTC TRBJ2-7 TRBD2 TRBV5-1 -
CASSTPQRLLDGTYNEQFF TGTGCCAGCAGTACTCCTCAAAGACTACTGGACGGTACCTACAATGAGCAGTTCTTC TRBJ2-1 - TRBV9 -
CASTPGDSKYF TGTGCCAGCACCCCAGGGGATTCTAAATACTTC TRBJ2-7 - TRBV2 -
CAISELAGAYEQYF TGTGCCATCAGTGAGCTAGCGGGAGCCTACGAGCAGTACTTC TRBJ2-7 TRBD2 TRBV10-3 -
CASSSDSATNEKLFF TGTGCCAGCAGCTCAGATTCGGCAACTAATGAAAAACTGTTTTTT TRBJ1-4 - TRBV7-8 few
CASSFQGADYGYTF TGTGCCAGCAGTTTTCAGGGGGCCGACTATGGCTACACCTTC TRBJ1-2 TRBD1 TRBV28 -
CASSSGTGSYEQYF TGTGCCAGCAGTTCCGGGACAGGCTCCTACGAGCAGTACTTC TRBJ2-7 TRBD1 TRBV2 -
CASRSGQTYEQYF TGTGCCAGCAGGTCGGGACAGACCTACGAGCAGTACTTC TRBJ2-7 TRBD1 TRBV28 once
CASSLGWGGGTDPYEQYF TGTGCCAGCAGCTTAGGATGGGGCGGGGGGACAGATCCCTACGAGCAGTACTTC TRBJ2-7 - TRBV7-9 -
CASSFSTGGNSPLHF TGTGCCAGCAGTTTCTCGACAGGGGGTAATTCACCCCTCCACTTT TRBJ1-6 TRBD1 TRBV27 -
CASSSDPSYGYTF TGTGCCAGCAGTTCAGATCCTTCCTATGGCTACACCTTC TRBJ1-2 - TRBV28 -
CASTLARRGSYEQYF TGTGCCAGCACTCTCGCCCGGAGAGGATCCTACGAGCAGTACTTC TRBJ2-7 - TRBV6-5 -
CASSLYMNYEQYF TGTGCCAGCAGTTTATATATGAATTACGAGCAGTACTTC TRBJ2-7 - TRBV28 -
CAISPRGSSYNEQFF TGTGCCATCAGCCCTCGGGGGAGCTCCTACAATGAGCAGTTCTTC TRBJ2-1 - TRBV10-3 -
CSVDNPTGGYEQYF TGCAGCGTTGACAACCCAACAGGGGGGTACGAGCAGTACTTC TRBJ2-7 TRBD1 TRBV29-1 few
CASSPFSGTDVYEQYF TGTGCCAGCAGTCCTTTTTCCGGGACAGACGTCTACGAGCAGTACTTC TRBJ2-7 TRBD1 TRBV7-9 -
CATSKDEFSPLHF TGTGCCACCAGCAAAGACGAATTTTCACCCCTCCACTTT TRBJ1-6 - TRBV15 -
CAISGGLVFNEQFF TGTGCCATCAGTGGGGGACTAGTGTTTAATGAGCAGTTCTTC TRBJ2-1 TRBD2 TRBV10-3 -
CSGWNTNYGYTF TGCAGCGGATGGAACACTAACTATGGCTACACCTTC TRBJ1-2 - TRBV29-1 -
CASSVALERGASYEQYF TGTGCCAGCAGCGTAGCCCTTGAACGAGGCGCCTCCTACGAGCAGTACTTC TRBJ2-7 - TRBV9 -
CSARLEGAGFF TGCAGTGCTAGACTCGAGGGGGCCGGGTTCTTC TRBJ2-1 TRBD1 TRBV20-1 -